Below are 21 T cell receptor beta chains sequenced from a single sample in a study of PD-1 blockade in classical Hodgkin lymphoma. Brentuximab vedotin exposure varied, and every patient relapsed after autologous stem cell transplantation. Only in-frame clones appear in the TCRdb table, and some are missing; sequencing was by immunoSEQ multiplex PCR. The table includes 75,000 to 100,000 clones, roughly 81% detected once. The source was peripheral blood mononuclear cells (PBMCs), collected before the second cycle of nivolumab. These receptors were taken from a human donor with classical Hodgkin lymphoma.

Turning to this clone: The sample carries other DNA sequences with the same CDR3. The chain carries TRBV6-5 and TRBJ2-6; no reliable D call. Germline V gives CDR1 MNHEY, CDR2 SVGAGI. The CDR3 loop spans 13 amino acids. Trimming took 3 bases from V and 4 from J, leaving 4 bases between them. CDR3 sequence (DNA): TGTGCCAGCAGTTATGCAGGGGCCAACGTCCTGACTTTC. Amino acids: CASSYAGANVLTF.

J is TRBJ2-7 and V is TRBV28, with 8 bases fitting TRBD2. The germline V gene has CDR1 MDHEN and CDR2 SYDVKM. Trimming took 6 bases from V and 2 from J; bases not matched to a gene: 9. The CDR3 covers 15 residues. Here the CDR3 DNA reads TGTGCCAGCAGGCCGGTAGCGGGACCTACCTACGAGCAGTACTTC. This translates into CASRPVAGPTYEQYF.

V is TRBV11-3 and J is TRBJ2-1; D might be TRBD1 or TRBD2, each matching 5 bases. V was pared by 5 bases and J by 3 bases, with 23 bases between. Per germline, CDR1 SGHNT and CDR2 YENEEA. The CDR3 runs 18 residues. The CDR3 protein is CASSPTPWDGRNYNEQFF. CDR3 in DNA: TGTGCCAGCAGCCCGACCCCTTGGGACGGTAGAAACTACAATGAGCAGTTCTTC.

V usage is TRBV7-9 and J usage is TRBJ1-1; a weak D match, TRBD1 (5 bases). CDR1 and CDR2 (germline): SEHNR, FQNEAQ (reference sequence). This CDR3 has 15 residues. V gave up 1 base and J gave up 4 bases, with 13 bases separating them. CDR3 nucleotides: TGTGCCAGCAGCTTAGGGTCGGCAGGGAGCACTGAAGCTTTCTTT. It encodes CASSLGSAGSTEAFF.

The rearrangement links TRBV19 to TRBJ2-7, with D maybe TRBD2 (5 bases). The V end was cut by 3 bases, the J end by 3 bases, with 15 bases between. Germline CDR1 and CDR2: LNHDA and SQIVND (reference sequence). The CDR3 length is 15 residues. The chain's CDR3 is CASSMLGATNYEQYF. CDR3 coding DNA: TGTGCCAGTAGTATGCTGGGAGCGACCAACTACGAGCAGTACTTC.

This chain links TRBV7-9 with TRBJ1-2, with D possibly TRBD1 on 6 matching bases. V lost 1 base and J lost 9, with 12 bases in between. Germline lookup yields CDR1 SEHNR and CDR2 FQNEAQ (reference sequence). The CDR3 length is 13 residues. The chain's CDR3 is CASSLGLDRSYTF. CDR3 nucleotides: TGTGCCAGCAGCTTAGGGCTGGACAGAAGCTACACCTTC.

The chain employs TRBV5-4 and TRBJ2-3; maybe TRBD2 (6 bases). The CDR3 is 16 residues long. CDR1 and CDR2 (germline): SGHNT, YYREEE (reference sequence). Trimming removed 0 bases at V and 3 bases at J, with 14 bases between. CDR3 region: CASSLDPAGVTDTQYF. The CDR3 DNA reads as TGTGCCAGCAGCTTGGATCCAGCGGGCGTAACAGATACGCAGTATTTT.

V usage is TRBV30 and J usage is TRBJ1-1, with D possibly matching TRBD1 (5 bases). Trimming shortened V by 5 bases and J by 1 base, and 11 bases separated the two germline ends. Germline values: CDR1 GTSNPN, CDR2 SVGIG (reference sequence). The CDR3 length is 13 residues. CDR3 nucleotides: TGTGCCTGGCACCCCGGGGGGAACACTGAAGCTTTCTTT. The encoded protein is CAWHPGGNTEAFF.

The rearrangement links TRBV7-2 to TRBJ2-1, with 11 bases that match TRBD1. Germline assignment: CDR1 SGHTA and CDR2 FQGNSA. The CDR3 loop spans 15 amino acids. J was trimmed by 8 bases and V by 4 bases; bases with no gene match: 7. CDR3 amino acids: CASSSRTGGLDEQFF. As DNA, the CDR3 is TGTGCCAGCAGCTCCAGGACAGGGGGCTTAGATGAGCAGTTCTTC. Combining the CDR3 with reference TRBV7-2 and TRBJ2-1 gives the whole variable domain GAGVSQSPSNKVTEKGKDVELRCDPISGHTALYWYRQSLGQGLEFLIYFQGNSAPDKSGLPSDRFSAERTGGSVSTLTIQRTQQEDSAVYLCASSSRTGGLDEQFFGPGTRLTVL.

This chain joins TRBV5-6 and TRBJ2-1, with no clear D. Germline lookup yields CDR1 SGHDT and CDR2 YYEEEE. V was trimmed by 1 base and J by 2 bases, leaving 13 bases between them. The CDR3 consists of 16 residues. The CDR3 sequence is CASSLYWNRTYNEQFF. CDR3 nucleotides: TGTGCCAGCAGCTTGTATTGGAACCGAACCTACAATGAGCAGTTCTTC.

This chain uses TRBV6-1 with TRBJ2-2; 12 nucleotides line up with TRBD2. V lost 4 bases, J lost 3 bases, and 6 bases stayed unmatched. There are 17 residues in the CDR3. Looked up from germline, CDR1 is MNHNS and CDR2 is SASEGT. The CDR3 DNA follows: TGTGCCAGCAGTGCGCTAGCGGGAGGGCCCGACACCGGGGAGCTGTTTTTT. Protein: CASSALAGGPDTGELFF.

This clone occurred once. The CDR3 reads CASRNLAGGLDTQYF. The CDR3 DNA follows: TGTGCCAGCAGGAACCTAGCGGGAGGCCTAGATACGCAGTATTTT. The gene calls are TRBV6-6 and TRBJ2-3; 11 bases fit TRBD2. This CDR3 region has 15 residues. Germline lookup yields CDR1 MNHNY and CDR2 SVGAGI (reference sequence). V lost 6 bases and J lost 5; bases outside the gene matches: 7.

The chain uses TRBV7-7 and TRBJ1-2, with D tentatively TRBD1 (6 bases). This CDR3 is built from 15 residues. V shed 5 bases and J shed 3 bases, with 16 bases lying between them. Germline V gene sequence: CDR1 SSHAT, CDR2 FNYEAQ (reference sequence). This chain's CDR3 is CASSKTQGRDYGYTF. The CDR3, as DNA: TGTGCCAGCAGCAAAACTCAGGGGCGGGACTATGGCTACACCTTC.

This clone has just a few counts. V and J are TRBV2 and TRBJ2-5; TRBD1 agrees at 9 bases. After removal of 8 bases from V and 3 bases from J, the junction contained 13 bases not matched to a gene. The CDR3 is 16 residues long. Germline assignment: CDR1 SNHLY and CDR2 FYNNEI. CDR3 amino acids: CASGPGQGLNKETQYF. The CDR3 DNA is TGTGCCAGCGGCCCGGGACAGGGTCTTAACAAAGAGACCCAGTACTTC.

V gene TRBV19 combines with J gene TRBJ2-5; 9 nucleotides line up with TRBD2. Losses at the gene ends were 4 bases for V and 0 bases for J; bases not matched to a gene: 6. CDR1 and CDR2 from the germline V gene are LNHDA and SQIVND (reference sequence). The CDR3 is made up of 16 amino acids. CDR3 amino acids: CASSKGLAPHQETQYF. For the CDR3, the DNA is TGTGCCAGTAGTAAGGGACTAGCTCCTCACCAAGAGACCCAGTACTTC.

The chain uses TRBV5-6 and TRBJ1-5; 10 positions agree with TRBD1. CDR1 and CDR2 from the germline V gene are SGHDT and YYEEEE. With V trimmed by 3 bases and J by 8 bases, 5 bases remained unmatched. The CDR3 length is 14 residues. Here the CDR3 DNA reads TGTGCCAGCAGCTCGACAGGGGGCAGGGAGCCCCAGCATTTT. It yields the protein CASSSTGGREPQHF.

The chain joins TRBV7-6 to TRBJ2-1, with D possibly matching TRBD1 (6 bases). Germline V gene data show CDR1 as SGHVS and CDR2 as FNYEAQ. The CDR3 totals 15 residues. V was pared by 0 bases and J by 9 bases, with 15 bases between. As DNA, the CDR3 is TGTGCCAGCAGCTTAGCGCTGGGCAGGGGCACTGAGCAGTTCTTC. Its translation: CASSLALGRGTEQFF.

This clone appeared a single time. The CDR3 region has the DNA TGTGCCAGCAGTGGAAGGACAGGGGCTGGAAACACCATATATTTT. It codes for CASSGRTGAGNTIYF. This sequence joins TRBV6-1 and TRBJ1-3, with 9 nucleotides matching TRBD1. Germline values: CDR1 MNHNS, CDR2 SASEGT. The CDR3 spans 15 residues. V shed 4 bases, J shed 2 bases, and the junction held 3 bases outside the gene matches.

V usage is TRBV11-1 and J usage is TRBJ2-2, with 8 bases aligning to TRBD1. CDR3 length equals 16 residues. Trimming took 5 bases from V and 1 from J; bases not matched to a gene: 6. Germline CDR1 SGHAT, CDR2 FQDESV (reference sequence). The CDR3: CASSPGQGWNTGELFF. The CDR3 nucleotides read TGTGCCAGCAGCCCAGGACAGGGCTGGAACACCGGGGAGCTGTTTTTT.

The DNA of the CDR3 is TGTGCCAGCAGCGTAGTGGGGACCACCATTGGTGGCACCGGGGAGCTGTTTTTT. Residues: CASSVVGTTIGGTGELFF. The chain joins TRBV9 to TRBJ2-2; either TRBD1 or TRBD2 may supply D (5 bases each). The germline V gene encodes CDR1 SGDLS and CDR2 YYNGEE. V was pared by 0 bases and J by 4 bases, with 19 bases between. The CDR3 length is 18 residues.

This clone was detected a few times. The J gene is TRBJ2-5, the V gene TRBV29-1; 9 positions match TRBD2. The V gene's germline CDR1 is SQVTM and CDR2 ANQGSEA. This CDR3 region has 13 residues. Unmatched junction bases numbered 3, after V lost 3 bases and J lost 4 bases. In DNA, the CDR3 is TGCAGCGTTGATATTAGCGGGGGAGAGACCCAGTACTTC. Residues: CSVDISGGETQYF.